What follows are 22 T cell receptor beta chains derived from one specimen sequenced in a study of molecular identifiers for immune sequencing clone quantification. Each CDR3 protein is one row after TCRdb ran MiXCR on the PCR reads. This sample yields some 650,000 distinct CDR3 sequences, of which about 20% are seen a single time; roughly 0.9% belongs to the top ten. Sequenced: naive CD8+ T cells from blood, with Jurkat cell RNA spiked in. Documented subset: FACS-sorted CD8+CD4-CCR7+CD45RA+ naive T cells. These receptors were collected from a human donor in good health. Some libraries in this study had Jurkat cell RNA spiked in.

Only a few counts were recorded for this clonotype. The chain joins TRBV7-9 to TRBJ1-1; D perhaps matches TRBD1 (5 bases). Germline CDR1 reads SEHNR; CDR2 reads FQNEAQ (reference sequence). V lost 5 bases, J lost 3 bases, and 22 bases lay in between. This CDR3 is built from 17 residues. The CDR3 coding sequence is TGTGCCAGCAGCACCAACCGACGGGGAGGGGTCGACACTGAAGCTTTCTTT. As protein: CASSTNRRGGVDTEAFF.

In this sample, this clonotype turned up many times. The gene calls are TRBV12-3 or TRBV12-4 and TRBJ1-2; D is uncertain. The CDR3 sequence is 14 residues long. V was cut by 0 bases and J by 3 bases, with 8 bases left in between. The CDR3 DNA follows: TGTGCCAGCAGTTTAGCGCTGGGTTACTATGGCTACACCTTC. Translated, it gives CASSLALGYYGYTF.

Ten or more counts support this clonotype. The genes are TRBV7-9 and TRBJ2-2; tentatively, D is TRBD1 (6 bases). Trimming left V 6 bases short and J 1 base short, with 12 bases between. CDR1 is SEHNR and CDR2 is FQNEAQ in the germline V gene (reference sequence). CDR3 length: 15 amino acids. The CDR3 nucleotides read TGTGCCAGCAGTCAAATACAGGGGAACACCGGGGAGCTGTTTTTT. This gives the protein CASSQIQGNTGELFF.

The J gene is TRBJ2-5, the V gene TRBV9; D assignment may be TRBD1 or TRBD2 (6 bases each). The CDR3 is 14 residues long. Germline CDR1 SGDLS, CDR2 YYNGEE. V was pared by 4 bases and J by 5 bases, with 15 bases between. This CDR3 reads CASSSLGGWETQYF. For the CDR3, the DNA is TGTGCCAGCAGCTCTCTAGGGGGGTGGGAGACCCAGTACTTC.

This clonotype was observed at least ten times. This sequence joins TRBV12-5 and TRBJ2-5; 9 bases align to TRBD2. V dropped 7 bases and J dropped 4; count of bases not matched to a gene: 10. The CDR3 contains 15 residues. CDR1 and CDR2 (germline): LGHNT, FRNRAP. CDR3 bases: TGTGCTAGTGCACTGGCGGGGGGGTTGGGAGAGACCCAGTACTTC. This codes for CASALAGGLGETQYF.

The chain carries TRBV24-1 and TRBJ2-5, with TRBD2 identical over 13 bases. V lost 4 bases to trimming and J lost 4 bases; unmatched junction nucleotides: 8. The CDR3 covers 17 residues. Germline CDR1 reads KGHDR; CDR2 reads SFDVKD. CDR3 region: CATSDPTGTSGVETQYF. The CDR3 DNA sequence: TGTGCCACCAGTGACCCTACCGGGACTAGCGGGGTAGAGACCCAGTACTTC.

In the case of this clonotype: An end of the junction does not agree with germline; a read error may underlie this. The chain recombines TRBV11-3 with TRBJ2-1, with D perhaps TRBD1 or TRBD2 (6 bases each). The CDR3 loop spans 13 amino acids. Germline V gene sequence: CDR1 SGHNT, CDR2 YENEEA. The CDR3: CASSLAGGHEQCF. DNA of the CDR3: TGTGCCAGCAGCTTAGCCGGGGGCCATGAGCAGTGCTTC.

With regard to this clonotype: It is likely a read error, because the conserved phenylalanine at the end of the CDR3 is missing. The chain is built from TRBV6-2 or TRBV6-3 and TRBJ2-1, with a possible D match to TRBD2 (5 bases). The CDR3 has 13 residues. Germline V gene lookup returns CDR1 MNHEY and CDR2 SVGEGT. As DNA, the CDR3 is TGTGCCCGCAGTTACTCGGGCAGCGGCGAGCAGTTCCTC. Translating it yields CARSYSGSGEQFL.

This clonotype was detected many times. This chain links TRBV20-1 with TRBJ2-7; D not resolved. The V end lost 1 base, the J end lost 3 bases, and 13 bases lay between the germline ends. The CDR3 runs to 14 residues. Germline loops: CDR1 DFQATT, CDR2 SNEGSKA (reference sequence). The CDR3 here is CSARGQAYYYEQYF. CDR3 DNA sequence: TGCAGTGCTAGAGGGCAGGCGTACTACTACGAGCAGTACTTC.

This clonotype has at least ten counts. V gene TRBV7-2 combines with J gene TRBJ2-3; D is unclear. CDR3 size: 13 residues. CDR1 SGHTA and CDR2 FQGNSA come from the germline V gene. V lost 1 base and J lost 5, with 7 bases in between. The CDR3 region has the DNA TGTGCCAGCAGCTTAGTTACGGGAGATACGCAGTATTTT. Its protein is CASSLVTGDTQYF.

The chain uses TRBV20-1 and TRBJ2-7; D not resolved. With 3 bases removed from V and 0 bases from J, the gap between germline ends came to 12 bases. The CDR3 has 14 residues. Germline CDR1 reads DFQATT; CDR2 reads SNEGSKA (reference sequence). The CDR3 DNA is TGCAGTGCTAGCCCAGCGCCGAGCTCCTACGAGCAGTACTTC. Its translation is CSASPAPSSYEQYF.

This clonotype was seen at least ten times. The chain has TRBV5-4 and TRBJ1-6, with D tentatively TRBD1 (5 bases). Germline-derived CDR1 and CDR2 are SGHNT and YYREEE (reference sequence). The CDR3 runs 14 residues. The V gene lost 0 bases and the J gene lost 7 bases, with 8 bases spanning the gap. The CDR3 loop is CASSLDPGNSPLHF. Written as DNA, the CDR3 is TGTGCCAGCAGCTTGGACCCAGGGAATTCACCCCTCCACTTT.

This clonotype was found many times. V usage is TRBV29-1 and J usage is TRBJ2-1, with TRBD2 identical over 10 bases. From germline, CDR1 is SQVTM and CDR2 ANQGSEA. Trimming cost V 3 bases and J 4 bases; bases outside gene matches: 15. The CDR3 consists of 18 residues. CDR3: CSVDWRASGSSRYNEQFF. CDR3 sequence (DNA): TGCAGCGTTGACTGGCGGGCTAGCGGGAGTTCCCGGTACAATGAGCAGTTCTTC.

Regarding this clonotype: With a much larger clone just one base away, this may be a read error. The rearrangement uses TRBV6-2 or TRBV6-3 and TRBJ1-2; D is possibly TRBD1 (5 bases). CDR1 and CDR2 from the germline V gene are MNHEY and SVGEGT. CDR3 length: 13 residues. The CDR3 DNA follows: TGTGCCAGCAGTCTGGGACCGGCTTATGGCTGCACCTTC. Encoded protein: CASSLGPAYGCTF.

The rearrangement joins TRBV6-2 or TRBV6-3 to TRBJ1-6; D is unclear. This CDR3 contains 11 residues. Trimming cost V 5 bases and J 13 bases, with 9 bases left between them. From germline, CDR1 is MNHEY and CDR2 SVGEGT. CDR3 sequence: CASSTFPPLHF. The CDR3 DNA reads TGTGCCAGCAGTACGTTCCCGCCCCTCCACTTT.

This clonotype was detected many times. This chain joins TRBV6-5 and TRBJ2-7; 12 bases line up with TRBD2. The CDR3 runs to 15 residues. V dropped 2 bases and J dropped 6; count of bases not matched to a gene: 5. Germline V gene data show CDR1 as MNHEY and CDR2 as SVGAGI. The CDR3 nucleotides read TGTGCCAGCAGTTACCTAGCGGGAGGGTTGGTCGAGCAGTACTTC. Translation gives CASSYLAGGLVEQYF.

Notes on this clonotype: A much larger clone sits a single nucleotide away, making a read error possible. This chain uses TRBV20-1 with TRBJ2-7; no definite D call. CDR3 length: 13 amino acids. Trimming removed 0 bases from V and 3 bases from J, with 9 bases in between. The germline V gene encodes CDR1 DFQATT and CDR2 SNEGSKA (reference sequence). CDR3: CSAREAASYEQYF. The CDR3 nucleotides read TGCAGTGCTAGAGAGGCAGCGAGCTACGAGCAGTACTTC.

The count of this clonotype is one. A much larger clone differs from this one at a single base, so this may be a read error. The chain has TRBV4-3 and TRBJ1-2; no clear D gene. The V gene's germline CDR1 is LGHNA and CDR2 YSLEER. This CDR3 is 16 amino acids long. The CDR3 bases are TGCGCCAGCAGCCAAGATGTTACGGGAGCTAACCATGGCTACACCTTC. Its protein product is CASSQDVTGANHGYTF.

For this clonotype: Being one base from a much bigger clone, this may be a read error. This sequence joins TRBV11-2 and TRBJ2-3; TRBD2 aligns across 8 bases. The CDR3 has 16 residues. Germline-derived CDR1 and CDR2 are SGHAT and FQNNGV. CDR3 in amino acids: CASSERFSGETDTRYF. In nucleotides, the CDR3 is TGTGCCAGCAGCGAGCGATTTAGCGGGGAGACAGATACGCGGTATTTT.

The V and J genes are TRBV4-3 and TRBJ2-1, with a weak D call TRBD2 (6 bases). V was pared by 0 bases and J by 2 bases, with 11 bases between. The germline V gene encodes CDR1 LGHNA and CDR2 YSLEER. The CDR3 length is 16 residues. Here the CDR3 reads CASSQDRAGPYNEQFF. The DNA of the CDR3 is TGCGCCAGCAGCCAAGATCGGGCGGGGCCCTACAATGAGCAGTTCTTC.

This clonotype was found many times. V usage is TRBV28 and J usage is TRBJ2-7, with a tentative D call TRBD1 (5 bases). V dropped 2 bases and J dropped 2 bases, with 19 bases sitting between them. The CDR3 length is 17 residues. The V gene's germline CDR1 is MDHEN and CDR2 SYDVKM. CDR3: CASSLGPGNTETYEQYF. The CDR3 DNA reads as TGTGCCAGCAGTTTAGGCCCAGGGAACACAGAGACCTACGAGCAGTACTTC.

This clonotype came up many times. The V call is TRBV12-3 or TRBV12-4, the J call TRBJ2-2, with 11 bases that match TRBD2. The CDR3 has 16 residues. J was trimmed by 1 base and V by 6 bases; bases with no gene match: 4. DNA of the CDR3: TGTGCCAGCAGGGGAGGACTAGCGGGGAACACCGGGGAGCTGTTTTTT. Translating gives CASRGGLAGNTGELFF.